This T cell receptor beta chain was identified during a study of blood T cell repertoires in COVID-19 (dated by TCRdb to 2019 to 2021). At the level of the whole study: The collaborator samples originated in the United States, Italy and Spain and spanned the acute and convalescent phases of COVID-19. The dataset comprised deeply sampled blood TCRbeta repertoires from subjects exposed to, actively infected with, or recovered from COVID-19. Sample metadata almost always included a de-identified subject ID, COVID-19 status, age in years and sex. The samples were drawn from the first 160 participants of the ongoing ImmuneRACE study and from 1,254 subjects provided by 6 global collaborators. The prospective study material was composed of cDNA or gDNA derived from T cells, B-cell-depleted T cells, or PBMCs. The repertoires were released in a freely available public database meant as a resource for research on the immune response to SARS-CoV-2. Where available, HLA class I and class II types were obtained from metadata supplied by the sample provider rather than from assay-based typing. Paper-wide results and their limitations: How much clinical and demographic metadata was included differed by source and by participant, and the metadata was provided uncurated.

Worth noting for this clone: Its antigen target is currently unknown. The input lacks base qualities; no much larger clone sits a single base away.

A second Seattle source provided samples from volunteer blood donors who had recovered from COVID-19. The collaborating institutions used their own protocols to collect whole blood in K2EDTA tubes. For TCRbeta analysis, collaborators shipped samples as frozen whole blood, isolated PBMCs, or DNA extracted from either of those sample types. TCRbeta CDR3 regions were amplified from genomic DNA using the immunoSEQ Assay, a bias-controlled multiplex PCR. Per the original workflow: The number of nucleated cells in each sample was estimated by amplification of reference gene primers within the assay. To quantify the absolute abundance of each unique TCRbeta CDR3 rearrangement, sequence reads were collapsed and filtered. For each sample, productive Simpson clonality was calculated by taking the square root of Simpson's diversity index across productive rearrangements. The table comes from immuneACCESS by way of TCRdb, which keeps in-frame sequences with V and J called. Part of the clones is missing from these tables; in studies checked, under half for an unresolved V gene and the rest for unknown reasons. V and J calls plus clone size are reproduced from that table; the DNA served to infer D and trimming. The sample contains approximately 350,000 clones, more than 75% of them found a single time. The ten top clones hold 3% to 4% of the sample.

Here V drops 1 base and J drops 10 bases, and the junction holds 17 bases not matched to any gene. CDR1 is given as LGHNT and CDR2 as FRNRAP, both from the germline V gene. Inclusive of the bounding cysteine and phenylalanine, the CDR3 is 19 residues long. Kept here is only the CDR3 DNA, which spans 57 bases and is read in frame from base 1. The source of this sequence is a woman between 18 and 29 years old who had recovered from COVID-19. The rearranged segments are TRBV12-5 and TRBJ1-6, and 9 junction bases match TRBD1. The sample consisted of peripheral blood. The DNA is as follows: TGTGCTAGTGGTTTGGCAACCGGGACAGGGACTCCTATAGGATCACCCCTCCACTTT. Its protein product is CASGLATGTGTPIGSPLHF.